These 20 T cell receptor beta chains came from one sample sequenced in a study of OX40 agonist ivuxolimab in advanced cancers. Sequenced by immunoSEQ multiplex PCR; TCRdb stores in-frame clones only, minus some. This table holds 45,000 to 60,000 clones, approximately 87% found once. This specimen was CD4+ or CD8+ T cells sorted from blood, taken in a trial of the OX40 agonist ivuxolimab. The source of these receptors is an adult with an advanced solid tumor such as melanoma, head and neck, liver or kidney cancer.

The chain recombines TRBV29-1 with TRBJ2-3; the match to TRBD2 covers 8 bases. The length of the CDR3 is 15 residues. The J segment lost 0 bases and the V segment lost 2 bases, leaving 4 bases of the junction unmatched. Germline CDR1 SQVTM, CDR2 ANQGSEA. CDR3 nucleotides: TGCAGCGTTGAAAGGCGGGGGGCTAGCACAGATACGCAGTATTTT. This gives the protein CSVERRGASTDTQYF.

The CDR3 DNA follows: TGTGCCAGCAGCTTGGGGGGGGCCCGAGCCAAAAACATTCAGTACTTC. Encoded protein: CASSLGGARAKNIQYF. This rearrangement joins TRBV5-4 to TRBJ2-4; D tentatively fits TRBD1 or TRBD2 (6 bases each). The germline V and J ends were trimmed by 0 bases and 0 bases, with 10 bases remaining between them. CDR1 SGHNT and CDR2 YYREEE come from the germline V gene (reference sequence). The CDR3 runs 16 residues.

This rearrangement joins TRBV30 to TRBJ1-4; D gene ambiguous. The CDR3 covers 14 residues. Trimming cost V 1 base and J 0 bases, with 6 bases left between them. Looked up from germline, CDR1 is GTSNPN and CDR2 is SVGIG (reference sequence). CDR3 amino acids: CAWSGASTNEKLFF. CDR3 nucleotides: TGTGCCTGGAGTGGCGCCTCAACTAATGAAAAACTGTTTTTT.

This sequence joins TRBV19 and TRBJ2-1, with 14 bases lining up with TRBD2. Germline V CDR1 and CDR2: LNHDA, SQIVND (reference sequence). Losses at the gene ends were 5 bases for V and 4 bases for J; bases not matched to a gene: 10. The length of the CDR3 is 18 residues. The CDR3 here is CASSSTGTSGRTYNEQFF. The CDR3 nucleotides are TGTGCCAGTAGTTCGACCGGGACTAGCGGGAGAACATACAATGAGCAGTTCTTC.

The V gene is TRBV9, the J gene TRBJ2-5; D is unresolved. Germline values: CDR1 SGDLS, CDR2 YYNGEE. Trimming removed 0 bases from V and 2 bases from J, with 5 bases in between. The CDR3 loop spans 13 amino acids. The CDR3 DNA is TGTGCCAGCAGCGTAGGACCTCAAGAGACCCAGTACTTC. It translates to CASSVGPQETQYF.

This clone was found once. The chain carries TRBV18 and TRBJ1-5, with D unclear. This CDR3 comprises 13 residues. Germline V lookup: CDR1 KGHSH, CDR2 LQKENI. V was cut by 3 bases and J by 9 bases, with 12 bases left in between. The chain's CDR3 is CASSPEPPRPQHF. Written as DNA, the CDR3 is TGTGCCAGCTCACCCGAACCGCCGCGGCCCCAGCATTTT.

The V call is TRBV7-9, the J call TRBJ2-7; D could derive from TRBD1 or TRBD2 (5 bases each). The length of the CDR3 is 14 residues. Germline V gene sequence: CDR1 SEHNR, CDR2 FQNEAQ (reference sequence). Trimming took 1 base from V and 0 from J, leaving 7 bases between them. In DNA, the CDR3 is TGTGCCAGCAGCTTAGGGGGGTTCTCCTACGAGCAGTACTTC. Translating gives CASSLGGFSYEQYF.

The chain links TRBV7-9 to TRBJ1-1, with D unresolved. CDR3 length: 13 amino acids. Trimming cost V 2 bases and J 7 bases, with 11 bases left between them. The V gene's germline CDR1 is SEHNR and CDR2 FQNEAQ (reference sequence). For the CDR3, the DNA is TGTGCCAGCAGCTTATCGTTGGGAAGTGAAGCTTTCTTT. This sequence encodes CASSLSLGSEAFF.

This rearrangement joins TRBV7-9 to TRBJ1-4; possibly TRBD1 for D (6 bases). The CDR3 covers 14 residues. V was trimmed by 2 bases and J by 6 bases, leaving 10 bases between them. Germline V gene data show CDR1 as SEHNR and CDR2 as FQNEAQ (reference sequence). The CDR3 DNA follows: TGTGCCAGCAGCTTATCCGGGGGCGATGAAAAACTGTTTTTT. It translates to CASSLSGGDEKLFF.

The rearrangement joins TRBV27 to TRBJ1-2; TRBD1 might be the D (6 bases). CDR1 is MNHEY and CDR2 is SMNVEV in the germline V gene (reference sequence). The CDR3 covers 14 residues. The V end lost 4 bases, the J end lost 4 bases, and 13 bases lay between the germline ends. The CDR3 DNA reads as TGTGCCAGCAGTTCGACCTCAGGGGCCTATGGCTACACCTTC. It translates to CASSSTSGAYGYTF.

The V gene is TRBV23-1, the J gene TRBJ2-7; TRBD1 might be the D (6 bases). TRBV23-1 is an ORF for which the function is uncertain. The ends were cut back, 5 bases at V and 3 bases at J, with 11 bases in the middle. The CDR3 runs to 13 residues. The CDR3: CASSLEGGYEQYF. The CDR3 region has the DNA TGCGCCAGCAGTTTGGAAGGGGGCTACGAGCAGTACTTC.

The chain uses TRBV19 and TRBJ2-5; TRBD1 aligns across 7 bases. Germline trimming cut 10 bases from V and 5 bases from J; bases unmatched to any gene: 10. Per germline, CDR1 LNHDA and CDR2 SQIVND (reference sequence). The CDR3 totals 13 residues. CDR3 region: CATSHTGDETQYF. Here the CDR3 DNA reads TGTGCCACCTCCCACACAGGGGATGAGACCCAGTACTTC.

The chain couples TRBV29-1 to TRBJ2-7, with 9 positions matching TRBD2. CDR1 and CDR2 (germline): SQVTM, ANQGSEA. The CDR3 has 15 residues. V shed 7 bases, J shed 0 bases, and the junction held 10 bases outside the gene matches. This CDR3 reads CSAWASGVSSYEQYF. The DNA of the CDR3 is TGCAGCGCATGGGCTAGCGGGGTGAGCTCCTACGAGCAGTACTTC.

This clone has more than one count but fewer than ten. V is TRBV15 and J is TRBJ1-3; D gene unclear. V was cut by 0 bases and J by 4 bases, with 13 bases left in between. The CDR3 runs 16 residues. Germline V gives CDR1 LNHNV, CDR2 YYDKDF (reference sequence). This CDR3 is CATSRDQAFAGNTIYF. The CDR3 coding sequence is TGTGCCACCAGCAGAGATCAGGCTTTCGCCGGAAACACCATATATTTT.

This chain uses TRBV7-2 with TRBJ2-3, with 8 nucleotides matching TRBD2. Germline loops: CDR1 SGHTA, CDR2 FQGNSA. V shed 5 bases, J shed 2 bases, and the junction held 6 bases outside the gene matches. This CDR3 is 15 amino acids long. The CDR3 DNA is TGTGCCAGCAGCGAGGGACTAGATTTCACAGATACGCAGTATTTT. Encoded protein: CASSEGLDFTDTQYF.

The V call is TRBV28, the J call TRBJ1-1; possibly TRBD1 for D (6 bases). Between the trimmed V and J ends, which lost 7 bases and 5 bases, there was a span of 20 bases. The CDR3 covers 15 residues. Germline V gene data show CDR1 as MDHEN and CDR2 as SYDVKM. This CDR3 is CASTPGPTGATEAFF. In DNA, the CDR3 is TGTGCCAGCACCCCCGGGCCGACGGGGGCGACTGAAGCTTTCTTT.

This chain links TRBV30 with TRBJ2-5; D is unclear. This CDR3 region has 12 residues. Trimming cost V 0 bases and J 5 bases, with 7 bases left between them. CDR1 is GTSNPN and CDR2 is SVGIG in the germline V gene (reference sequence). The CDR3 loop reads CAWSVLRETQYF. The CDR3 nucleotides are TGTGCCTGGAGTGTACTTCGGGAGACCCAGTACTTC.

This clone has a single count. The rearrangement links TRBV2 to TRBJ2-3, with 8 bases aligning to TRBD2. The CDR3 sequence is 16 residues long. Per germline, CDR1 SNHLY and CDR2 FYNNEI. With V trimmed by 6 bases and J by 3 bases, 11 bases remained unmatched. The CDR3 region is CASRDRLAGATDTQYF. The CDR3 nucleotides read TGTGCCAGCAGGGATCGGCTAGCGGGCGCGACAGATACGCAGTATTTT.

This sequence joins TRBV27 and TRBJ2-3, with 8 nucleotides matching TRBD2. Germline trimming cut 5 bases from V and 2 bases from J; bases unmatched to any gene: 3. Looked up from germline, CDR1 is MNHEY and CDR2 is SMNVEV (reference sequence). The CDR3 is 14 residues long. DNA for the CDR3: TGTGCCAGCAGTCCACTAGCGGTCACAGATACGCAGTATTTT. Its translation is CASSPLAVTDTQYF.

J is TRBJ1-1 and V is TRBV6-4; TRBD1 aligns across 8 bases. V gave up 6 bases and J gave up 3 bases; unmatched junction bases: 3. The germline gives CDR1 MRHNA, CDR2 SNTAGT. The CDR3 length is 13 residues. CDR3 bases: TGTGCCAGCAGCGAGGACAGGGACACTGAAGCTTTCTTT. This sequence encodes CASSEDRDTEAFF.